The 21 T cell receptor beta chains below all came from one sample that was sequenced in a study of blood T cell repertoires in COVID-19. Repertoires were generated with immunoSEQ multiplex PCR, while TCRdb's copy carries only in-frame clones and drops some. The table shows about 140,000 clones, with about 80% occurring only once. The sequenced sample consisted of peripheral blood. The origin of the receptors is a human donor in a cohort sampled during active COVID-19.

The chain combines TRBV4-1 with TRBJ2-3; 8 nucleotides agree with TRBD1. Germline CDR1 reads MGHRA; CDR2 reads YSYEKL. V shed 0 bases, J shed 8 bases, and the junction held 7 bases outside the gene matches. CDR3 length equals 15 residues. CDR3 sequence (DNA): TGCGCCAGCAGCCAAGAACCAGGGGGCCGGGTTACGCAGTATTTT. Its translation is CASSQEPGGRVTQYF.

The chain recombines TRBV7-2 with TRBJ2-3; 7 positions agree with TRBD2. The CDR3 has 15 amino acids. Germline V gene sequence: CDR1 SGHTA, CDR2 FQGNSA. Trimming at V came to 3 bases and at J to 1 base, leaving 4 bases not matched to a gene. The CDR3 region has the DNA TGTGCCAGCAGCTTTGAGCGGGGCGGCACAGATACGCAGTATTTT. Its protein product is CASSFERGGTDTQYF.

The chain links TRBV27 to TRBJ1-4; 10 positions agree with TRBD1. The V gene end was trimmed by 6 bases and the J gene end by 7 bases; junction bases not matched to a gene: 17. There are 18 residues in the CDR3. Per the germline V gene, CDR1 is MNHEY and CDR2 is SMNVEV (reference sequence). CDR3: CASRILRQDRGGGEKLFF. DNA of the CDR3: TGTGCCAGCAGAATACTAAGACAGGACAGGGGGGGAGGTGAAAAACTGTTTTTT.

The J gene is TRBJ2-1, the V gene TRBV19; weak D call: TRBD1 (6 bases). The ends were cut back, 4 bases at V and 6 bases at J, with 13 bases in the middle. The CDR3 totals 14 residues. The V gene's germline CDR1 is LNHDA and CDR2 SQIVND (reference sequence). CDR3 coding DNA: TGTGCCAGTAGTAGGGTCCAGGGGACCAATGAGCAGTTCTTC. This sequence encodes CASSRVQGTNEQFF.

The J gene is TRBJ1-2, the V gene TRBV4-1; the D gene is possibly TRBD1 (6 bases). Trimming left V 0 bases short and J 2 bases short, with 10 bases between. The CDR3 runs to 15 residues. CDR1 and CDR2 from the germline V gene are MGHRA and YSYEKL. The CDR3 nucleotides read TGCGCCAGCAGCCAAGACGGGGGGGCGAACTATGGCTACACCTTC. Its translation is CASSQDGGANYGYTF.

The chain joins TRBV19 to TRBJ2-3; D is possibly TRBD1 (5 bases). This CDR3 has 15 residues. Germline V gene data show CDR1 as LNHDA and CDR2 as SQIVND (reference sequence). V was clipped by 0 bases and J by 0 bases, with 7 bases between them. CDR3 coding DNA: TGTGCCAGTAGTATAGACAGGGCTAGCACAGATACGCAGTATTTT. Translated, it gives CASSIDRASTDTQYF.

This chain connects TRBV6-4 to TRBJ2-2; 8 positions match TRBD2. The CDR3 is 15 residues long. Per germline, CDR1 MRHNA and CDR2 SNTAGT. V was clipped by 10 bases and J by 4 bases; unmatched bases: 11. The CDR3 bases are TGTGCCACCTCAAAGGCGGGGGGCCCCACCGGGGAGCTGTTTTTT. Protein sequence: CATSKAGGPTGELFF.

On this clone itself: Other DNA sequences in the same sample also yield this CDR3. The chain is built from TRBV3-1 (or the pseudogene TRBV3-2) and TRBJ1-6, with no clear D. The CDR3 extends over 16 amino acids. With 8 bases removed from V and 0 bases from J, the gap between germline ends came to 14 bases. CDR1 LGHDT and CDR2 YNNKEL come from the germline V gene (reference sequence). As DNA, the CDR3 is TGTGCCAGCTCCTCCTCTGCGAGCTCCTATAATTCACCCCTCCACTTT. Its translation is CASSSSASSYNSPLHF.

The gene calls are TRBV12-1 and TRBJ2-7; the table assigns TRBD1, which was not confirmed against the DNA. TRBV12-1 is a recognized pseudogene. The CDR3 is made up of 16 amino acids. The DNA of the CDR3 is TGTGCCAGCAGCTTTGACTCAGGGGTCCCTCCCTACGAGCAGTACTTC. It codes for CASSFDSGVPPYEQYF.

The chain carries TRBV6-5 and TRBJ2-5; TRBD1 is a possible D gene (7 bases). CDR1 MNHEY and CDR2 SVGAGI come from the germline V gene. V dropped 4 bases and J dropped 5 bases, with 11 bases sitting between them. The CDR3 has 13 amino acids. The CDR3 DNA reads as TGTGCCAGCAGTTTCAGGGGGGCGGAGACCCAGTACTTC. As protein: CASSFRGAETQYF.

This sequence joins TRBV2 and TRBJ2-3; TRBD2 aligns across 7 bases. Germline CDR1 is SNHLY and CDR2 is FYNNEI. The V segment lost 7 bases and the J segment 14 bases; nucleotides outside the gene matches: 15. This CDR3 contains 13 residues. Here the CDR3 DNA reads TGTGCCAGCACCCAACCTGCTAGCGGCAAGGGGTATTTT. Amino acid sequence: CASTQPASGKGYF.

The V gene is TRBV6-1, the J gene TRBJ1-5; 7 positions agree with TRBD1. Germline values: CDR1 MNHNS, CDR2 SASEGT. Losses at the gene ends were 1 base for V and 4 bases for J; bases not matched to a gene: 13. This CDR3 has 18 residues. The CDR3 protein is CASSEGWDSGPQNQPQHF. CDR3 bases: TGTGCCAGCAGTGAAGGATGGGACAGCGGGCCCCAAAATCAGCCCCAGCATTTT.

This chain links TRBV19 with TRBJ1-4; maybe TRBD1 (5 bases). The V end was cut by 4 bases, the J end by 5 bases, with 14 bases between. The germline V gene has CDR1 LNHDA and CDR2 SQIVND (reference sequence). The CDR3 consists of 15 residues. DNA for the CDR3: TGTGCCAGTAGTAGCCGGGCAGGGCGCAATGAAAAACTGTTTTTT. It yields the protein CASSSRAGRNEKLFF.

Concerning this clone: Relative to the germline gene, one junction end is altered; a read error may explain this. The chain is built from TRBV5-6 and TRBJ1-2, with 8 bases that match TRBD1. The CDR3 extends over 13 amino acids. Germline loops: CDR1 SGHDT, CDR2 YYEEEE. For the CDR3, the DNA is TGTGCCAGCAGTTTGGCACAGGGGGGGGGCTACACCTTC. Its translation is CASSLAQGGGYTF.

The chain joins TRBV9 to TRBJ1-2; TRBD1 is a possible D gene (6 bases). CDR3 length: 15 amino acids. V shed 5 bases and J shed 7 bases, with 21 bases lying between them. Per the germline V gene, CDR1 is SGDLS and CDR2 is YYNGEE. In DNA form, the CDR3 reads TGTGCCAGCAGGCAATGCCGGGACATCGATTGTGGCTACACCTTC. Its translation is CASRQCRDIDCGYTF.

The CDR3 here is CAISGLAGGPGSTGELFF. DNA for the CDR3: TGTGCCATCAGTGGACTAGCGGGGGGGCCAGGGTCCACCGGGGAGCTGTTTTTT. The V gene is TRBV10-3, the J gene TRBJ2-2, with 14 bases aligning to TRBD2. The V gene's germline CDR1 is ENHRY and CDR2 SYGVKD. V lost 4 bases, J lost 4 bases, and 8 bases stayed unmatched. The CDR3 has 18 residues.

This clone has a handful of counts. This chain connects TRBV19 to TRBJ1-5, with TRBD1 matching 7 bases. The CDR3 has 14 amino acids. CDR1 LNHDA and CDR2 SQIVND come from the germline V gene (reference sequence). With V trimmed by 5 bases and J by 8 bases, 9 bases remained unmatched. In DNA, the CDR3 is TGTGCCAGTAGTGGGGTGACAGGGCGGGAGCCCCAGCATTTT. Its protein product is CASSGVTGREPQHF.

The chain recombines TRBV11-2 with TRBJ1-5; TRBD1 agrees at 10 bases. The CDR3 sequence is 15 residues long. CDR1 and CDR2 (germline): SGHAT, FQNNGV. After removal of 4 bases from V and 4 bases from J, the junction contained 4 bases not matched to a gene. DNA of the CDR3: TGTGCCAGCAGCTGGGGACAGGGGAGGAATCAGCCCCAGCATTTT. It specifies CASSWGQGRNQPQHF.

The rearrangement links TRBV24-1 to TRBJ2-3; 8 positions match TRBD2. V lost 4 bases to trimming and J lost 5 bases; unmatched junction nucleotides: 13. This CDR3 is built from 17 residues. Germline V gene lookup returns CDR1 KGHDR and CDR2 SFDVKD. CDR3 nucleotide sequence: TGTGCCACCAGTGAACTCACTAGCGCCGGGGGGGGAGATACGCAGTATTTT. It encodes CATSELTSAGGGDTQYF.

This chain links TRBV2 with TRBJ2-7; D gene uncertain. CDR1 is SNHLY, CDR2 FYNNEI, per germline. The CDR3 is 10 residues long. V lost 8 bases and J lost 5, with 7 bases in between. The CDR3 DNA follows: TGTGCCAGCGGCTTCAACGAGCAGTACTTC. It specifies CASGFNEQYF.

Here the CDR3 DNA reads TGTGCCAGCTCACCTACCGGGGGACAGAAGAGGAACATTCAGTACTTC. Its protein product is CASSPTGGQKRNIQYF. The chain carries TRBV18 and TRBJ2-4, with D possibly being TRBD1 (7 bases). Per germline, CDR1 KGHSH and CDR2 LQKENI. V lost 3 bases and J lost 7, with 19 bases in between. The CDR3 is 16 amino acids.